This T cell receptor (beta chain) was identified during a study of cytomegalovirus exposure and HLA in healthy donors listed by TCRdb under 2017. General notes on the study: In an earlier analysis of some 610 of the donors, around 290 Gb of sequence data and 90 million to 130 million unique TCR beta sequences from roughly 180 million T cells were reported. Approximately 300 gigabases of sequencing data and roughly 80 million unique TCR sequences made up an early release that covered 500 to 700 HLA-typed donors. Among the roughly 400 genotyped donors, approximately 76% belonged to the genetic ancestry cluster associated with self-reported Caucasian donors. The study aimed to test whether cataloging public T cell receptors could reveal signatures of past pathogen exposure. The study profiled the T cell repertoires of fewer than 850 subjects by immunosequencing and related them to cytomegalovirus serostatus. Besides the first cohort of 550 to 750 subjects, a separate validation cohort made up of 120 different subjects was used. To predict cytomegalovirus infection status, the study combined high-throughput TCR immunosequencing, statistical association of individual TCRs with disease status, and machine learning. In a later analysis, previously published TCR beta repertoires from 550 to 750 donors were re-analyzed and high-resolution HLA genotyping was added so that TCR occurrence patterns could be studied. In the later analysis, no new phenotypic data were used to find candidate immune exposures; instead, reliance was placed on TCR beta sequences and their occurrence across donors. An earlier analysis of several hundred of the donors applied high-throughput TCR beta sequencing to assess whether each TCR beta V gene segment acted as functional or pseudogenic. Alongside the repertoire data, information on donor age, sex, ethnicity and CMV serostatus was compiled. Genome-wide SNP genotypes for about 60% of the roughly 670 donors were used in a later genetic analysis, which treated that subset as a discovery cohort. All discovery cohort repertoires had been generated on a single sequencing platform. Class I and class II HLA loci were covered by the typing at four-digit resolution. Typing coverage varied by locus: 629-630 donors for A, B, C, DRB1 and DQB1; approximately 500 for DQA1; more than 600 for DPA1; some 470 for DPB1. Roughly 5 DR-DQ haplotypes were handled as single units for association and clustering, since linkage in the cohort was strong. Across some 400 genotyped donors of the cohort, an average of about 250,000 unique TCR beta nucleotide sequences per donor were sequenced, and 15% to 20% of those sequences were non-productive. The paper's findings and limits, for the study overall: In a later genetic analysis, fewer N-insertions in productive TCRs were reported among donors in an Asian-associated ancestry cluster than the roughly 700-donor mean. A cluster of highly shared sequence variants was judged likely to be a technical artifact of the sequencing pipeline. In a later analysis, HLA-associated TCR beta chains were found to be more clonally expanded and to have lower generation probabilities than equally common non-associated chains. In an earlier analysis of about 600 of the donors, most TCR beta V segments appeared in productive rearrangements about 90% or about 30% of the time, broadly matching IMGT annotations. About 17 rarely observed V segments, including chromosome 9 orphons, were excluded from the earlier analysis of a few hundred of the donors because counts were too low. Some IMGT-functional V segments, including TRBV6-2 and TRBV6-3, could not be told apart with the 87-base-pair reads, so those segments were excluded. Most TCR sequences were observed very rarely across donors, whereas some public TCRs were present in many individuals. In a later analysis, TCR association rates were found to vary across HLA loci, with the most associated TCRs seen for DRB1 alleles and the fewest for HLA-C alleles. Because HLA typing was missing for some donors at each locus, association tests included only the typed subset. According to the authors, the approach could potentially be generalized to other disease states and immunological phenotypes. Sequencing depth was assumed to be roughly uniform across donors in the presence/absence analyses, though that assumption may not hold. CMV serostatus was the only immune exposure information available for the cohort. In a later analysis, several top co-occurrence clusters were reported to appear linked to parvovirus B19, influenza, CMV and Epstein-Barr virus. A further reported finding was that TCR beta sequences accurately predicted the HLA-A and HLA-B alleles for most subjects in the first cohort. V-gene and J-gene trimming of TCR beta chains was associated with a missense DCLRE1C variant in a later genetic analysis, and the association was replicated in an independent cohort. A total of 164 TCR beta chains were listed by the study as associated with cytomegalovirus. In a later analysis, around 17,000 TCR beta sequences were associated with specific HLA alleles at a false discovery rate of 0.05. When HLA alleles, especially DR and DQ, strongly co-occurred, attributing TCR associations to individual alleles was difficult. In a later analysis, most CMV-associated TCR beta chains were found to appear HLA-restricted, with HLA associations seemingly driven largely by CMV exposure. This cohort had only TCR beta chains sequenced, and the lack of alpha or paired-chain data limited which features could be detected. The classifier was reported to diagnose cytomegalovirus status with high specificity and sensitivity in both the original and validation cohorts. In vitro tests confirmed that a few of the cytomegalovirus-associated TCR beta chains recognize cytomegalovirus antigens. Correlated functional status among segregating V segments might be attributable to linkage disequilibrium, but an unknown experimental factor could not be ruled out.

The cohort comprised hundreds of healthy bone marrow donors. At the time of sampling, all cohort members were nominally healthy, though unrecorded immune exposures were likely present. The donor tested CMV seronegative, placing the donor among the 350 or so seronegative members of the cohort. A peripheral blood sample was collected from each donor, and TCR beta sequencing was performed on peripheral blood mononuclear cells. The Qiagen DNeasy Blood Extraction Kit was used to extract genomic DNA from the blood cell samples. The germline V gene provides CDR1 SGHTA and CDR2 FQGTGA. From cysteine to phenylalanine, the CDR3 is 14 amino acids long. Only the CDR3 part of the read is kept: 42 bases, read in frame from the first base. Trimming at the junction amounts to 5 bases on V and 4 bases on J, and the germline ends lie 13 bases apart. For this clone: Which antigen it targets is not known.

The library was prepared using the immunoSEQ multiplex PCR assay. The multiplex PCR relied on a mix of 60 forward primers for TCR Vbeta segments and 13 reverse primers for TCR Jbeta segments. The CDR3 region of rearranged TCR beta genes was amplified from genomic DNA with a multiplex PCR assay. The amplified TCR beta libraries were sequenced on the Illumina HiSeq System as 87-base-pair reads. Turning to the authors' computational methods: In a later analysis, roughly 80 million unique TCR beta chains were counted across the 500 to 700 repertoires, and some 10 million of these chains were shared by at least two donors. Raw reads were error-corrected and collapsed into unique sequences with a nearest-neighbor algorithm that merged closely related sequences to remove PCR and sequencing errors. To assign V, D and J gene segments, CDR3 sequences were aligned to IMGT reference sequences. Each retained sequence needed at least a six-nucleotide match to both a V gene segment and a J gene segment. Rearrangements were called productive when the CDR3 lacked stop codons and stayed in frame with V and J; all others were non-productive. CDR3 was defined according to IMGT convention as the region running from the second conserved V-encoded cysteine to the conserved J-encoded phenylalanine. In an earlier analysis of just under 600 of the donors, sequences lacking an unambiguous match to a single V gene segment were excluded. In an earlier analysis of some 590 of the donors, V segments were called functional above 56.7% productive rearrangements and were called segregating when the between-donor standard deviation exceeded 5%. A statistical classification framework was built for diagnosing cytomegalovirus status from the catalog of TCR beta chain sequences. A later analysis assigned V and J genes by comparing TCR nucleotide sequences with IMGT/GENE-DB human TR gene sequences. In a later analysis, CDR3 sequences and most-parsimonious VDJ recombination scenarios were assigned using the TCRdist pipeline. In a later analysis, each TCR beta chain was defined by its CDR3 amino acid sequence together with its V-gene family, and reads lacking a unique V-gene family were excluded. To address suspected cross-contamination and a sequencing artifact, a later analysis removed 450 to 700 highly shared, low-generation-probability nucleotide sequences. In a later analysis, a clonal expansion index was calculated for each public chain from normalized within-repertoire ranks of inferred template counts. In a later analysis, generation probabilities were computed using a VDJ recombination model fitted to out-of-frame rearrangements, and the results were checked against IGoR. Hypergeometric tests were used in a later analysis to score TCR-TCR, TCR-HLA and TCR-CMV co-occurrence, with a repertoire-size bias correction applied to the TCR pairs. False discovery rates were estimated in a later analysis by permuting HLA or CMV assignments 20 times. In a later analysis, co-occurring TCRs were grouped using DBSCAN, and TCRdist sequence similarity was added for clustering within HLA-allele-positive subsets. Co-occurrence clustering excluded repertoires with fewer than 30,000 or more than 120,000 public chains, plus five with anomalous nucleotide sharing. TCRdb stores this immuneACCESS table with in-frame sequences only. Part of the clones is absent; in the studies checked, under half of the shortfall reflects unresolved V genes, and no reason is known for the rest. The DNA gave D and trimming, while V, J and clone size come from that table. This sample's table contains some 34,000 clones. The ten largest make up roughly 3.3% of the sample.

The clonotype originates from a man aged 40-50 years in good health and CMV-seronegative. Sequenced sample: PBMCs. The chain couples TRBV7-3 to TRBJ2-3; the D gene remains uncertain. This receptor carries the CDR3 CASSRRGPADTQYF. The bases are TGTGCCAGCAGCCGCCGCGGTCCGGCAGATACGCAGTATTTT.